One sample yielded the 15 T cell receptor beta chains listed below, sequenced in a study of tumor and adjacent non-tumor tissue in lung cancer. No cell sorting was done before RNA was extracted from the tissue. Distant lung tissue was collected more than 3 cm away from the tumor edge. TCRbeta libraries were built with three rounds of nested PCR, modified from ARM-PCR. TCRdb itself ran the multiplex PCR reads through MiXCR, one entry per CDR3 protein. The profile shows tens of thousands of distinct CDR3 sequences, over 65% of them singletons. Sequenced input: distant non-tumor lung tissue. These TCRs come from a man aged 70 or older with non-small cell lung cancer.

V and J are TRBV6-1 and TRBJ1-6; no reliable D call. Trimming left V 3 bases short and J 12 bases short, with 21 bases between. The germline CDR1 and CDR2 sequences are MNHNS and SASEGT. This CDR3 is built from 16 residues. The CDR3, as DNA: TGTGCCAGCAGTGAGGAGGGCGGATACTATAATCAACCCCTCCACTTT. It is translated as CASSEEGGYYNQPLHF.

This clonotype was counted a single time. V is TRBV29-1 and J is TRBJ1-2; D is uncertain. Trimming took off 4 bases at V and 6 bases at J, with 18 bases between the two ends. CDR1 and CDR2 from the germline V gene are SQVTM and ANQGSEA. The CDR3 is 14 amino acids. CDR3 sequence: CSVAHGPGGHGYTF. CDR3 nucleotide sequence: TGCAGCGTTGCCCATGGGCCGGGTGGGCATGGCTACACCTTC.

The chain links TRBV5-1 to TRBJ2-7; 7 bases agree with TRBD1. The CDR3 runs 17 residues. Germline loops: CDR1 SGHRS, CDR2 YFSETQ. The V and J ends lost 8 bases and 0 bases, in that order; junction bases with no gene match: 17. The CDR3 region has the DNA TGCGCCAGGAGCCCCCCGAGGACAGGACCTTTCTCCTACGAGCAGTACTTC. It specifies CARSPPRTGPFSYEQYF. Combining the CDR3 with reference TRBV5-1 and TRBJ2-7 gives the whole variable domain KAGVTQTPRYLIKTRGQQVTLSCSPISGHRSVSWYQQTPGQGLQFLFEYFSETQRNKGNFPGRFSGRQFSNSRSEMNVSTLELGDSALYLCARSPPRTGPFSYEQYFGPGTRLTVT.

A note on this clonotype: Sequence at one end of the junction differs from germline and may be a read error. The V gene is TRBV29-1, the J gene TRBJ2-5, with D possibly TRBD2 on 5 matching bases. The CDR3 totals 14 residues. Germline values: CDR1 SQVTM, CDR2 ANQGSEA. Here the CDR3 reads CSVGGLAVGEAQYF. DNA of the CDR3: TGCAGCGTTGGTGGACTGGCGGTGGGAGAGGCCCAGTACTTC.

About this clonotype itself: One base away lies a much larger clone, so this may be a sequencing read error. The chain couples TRBV6-1 to TRBJ1-2; no definite D call. V lost 7 bases, J lost 0 bases, and 9 bases lay in between. There are 13 residues in the CDR3. Germline loops: CDR1 MNHNS, CDR2 SASEGT. The CDR3 DNA is TGTGCCAGCAACGAGAAGACTAACTATGGCTACACCTTC. Its protein is CASNEKTNYGYTF.

This chain links TRBV6-1 with TRBJ2-1; the D gene is possibly TRBD2 (5 bases). CDR3 length equals 16 residues. Trimming removed 6 bases at V and 13 bases at J, with 28 bases between. The V gene's germline CDR1 is MNHNS and CDR2 SASEGT. CDR3 bases: TGTGCCAGCAGCGACAAACTAGTGGGAGAAGTAAGGGAACAGTTCTTC. Translated: CASSDKLVGEVREQFF.

The rearrangement joins TRBV19 to TRBJ2-1; D may match TRBD1 or TRBD2 (5 bases each). CDR1 LNHDA and CDR2 SQIVND come from the germline V gene (reference sequence). With 6 bases removed from V and 5 bases from J, the gap between germline ends came to 11 bases. This CDR3 contains 13 residues. CDR3 amino acids: CASRGTANNEQFF. The CDR3 DNA sequence: TGTGCCAGTAGGGGGACGGCCAACAATGAGCAGTTCTTC.

This clonotype has at least ten counts. The V and J genes are TRBV6-6 and TRBJ2-4; 7 bases line up with TRBD1. The CDR3 consists of 15 residues. The trim removed 2 bases at V and 0 bases at J, leaving 1 base unmatched. From germline, CDR1 is MNHNY and CDR2 SVGAGI (reference sequence). The CDR3 spells CASSYRGQAKNIQYF. CDR3 DNA: TGTGCCAGCAGTTACAGGGGGCAAGCCAAAAACATTCAGTACTTC.

Note on this clonotype: At one end, the junction sequence differs from germline, possibly due to a read error. V gene TRBV4-2 combines with J gene TRBJ1-6; D remains ambiguous. Germline assignment: CDR1 LGHNA and CDR2 YNFKEQ. This CDR3 has 15 residues. The CDR3, as DNA: TGTGCCAGCAGCCGGTCGAGCCTCGGTAATTCACAACTAAACTTT. Translation gives CASSRSSLGNSQLNF.

This clonotype was recorded once. The chain uses TRBV4-3 and TRBJ2-1; weak D call: TRBD2 (6 bases). Trimming left V 3 bases short and J 8 bases short, with 23 bases between. The germline CDR1 and CDR2 sequences are LGHNA and YSLEER. This CDR3 contains 17 residues. The CDR3 loop is CASSHGLTGRRAYEQFF. The CDR3 region has the DNA TGCGCCAGCAGCCATGGATTGACGGGGAGGAGGGCCTATGAGCAGTTCTTC.

Of note for this clonotype: Since no conserved phenylalanine or tryptophan closes the CDR3, a read error is the likely cause. This chain joins TRBV20-1 and TRBJ2-7; D possibly uses TRBD1 or TRBD2 (5 bases each). This CDR3 region has 11 residues. The germline V gene has CDR1 DFQATT and CDR2 SNEGSKA (reference sequence). The chain's CDR3 is CTATGAVEQYI. The CDR3 DNA is TGCACTGCTACCGGGGCAGTCGAGCAGTACATC.

V usage is TRBV6-2 or TRBV6-3 and J usage is TRBJ1-1; possibly TRBD1 for D (5 bases). This CDR3 is 17 amino acids long. The germline gives CDR1 MNHEY, CDR2 SVGEGT. In DNA, the CDR3 is TGTGCTATCAGTTACCCCTTGGCAGGGCCATCGAACACTGAAGCTTTCTTT. Residues: CAISYPLAGPSNTEAFF.

In the case of this clonotype: One end of the junction fails to match germline, which may point to a read error. V gene TRBV12-3 or TRBV12-4 combines with J gene TRBJ2-1; D not certain. There are 13 residues in the CDR3. CDR3 bases: TGCGTCAGGAGTTTAAGTCCTGGGATTGAGCAGTTCTTC. Its protein product is CVRSLSPGIEQFF.

The chain combines TRBV2 with TRBJ2-7; D ambiguous. Germline V lookup: CDR1 SNHLY, CDR2 FYNNEI. V lost 4 bases and J 11 bases, leaving 12 bases between the germline ends. The CDR3 runs 11 residues. The CDR3 DNA reads TGTGCCAGCAGTGTGGAGAGGACGGAGTACTTC. Translation: CASSVERTEYF.

With respect to this clonotype: In this CDR3 the conserved last residue, phenylalanine or tryptophan, is missing, so a read error is likely. In DNA form, the CDR3 reads TGTGCCAGCAGCATGTCCGGGGTGTTGGTCGGGTCGCCCCAGCATTAT. This codes for CASSMSGVLVGSPQHY. J is TRBJ1-5 and V is TRBV5-6; D unresolved. Germline lookup yields CDR1 SGHDT and CDR2 YYEEEE. There are 16 residues in the CDR3. The V end lost 4 bases, the J end lost 9 bases, and 23 bases lay between the germline ends.